This T cell receptor beta chain was identified in a study of CD4 T cells in relation to SARS-CoV-2 and coronaviruses. General observations from the study: Pre-pandemic and post-infection samples never came from the same donor.

Uncultured naive and memory CD4+ T cells supplied DNA for deep TCR-beta sequencing. Data came from immunoSEQ multiplex PCR; TCRdb stores just in-frame clones and leaves some out. The sample shows tens of thousands of clones, less than 95% of them seen only once. In regard to this clone: As yet, its antigen is unknown.

CD4+ T cells from unexposed donors were obtained before the COVID-19 pandemic (2011-2018). The specimen sequenced was naive CD4+ T cells from PBMCs. The subset: naive CD4+ T cells isolated by negative enrichment. This receptor was obtained from a human donor in good health.

The CDR3 DNA reads TGTGCCAGTAGCTCCGGGACAGGAGGCCAAGAGACCCAGTACTTC. Translation: CASSSGTGGQETQYF. The gene calls are TRBV19 and TRBJ2-5; 8 bases are a match to TRBD1. Germline trimming cut 6 bases from V and 1 base from J; bases unmatched to any gene: 7. Germline CDR1 is LNHDA and CDR2 is SQIVND (reference sequence). This CDR3 has 15 amino acids.